What follows are 6 T cell receptor beta chains derived from one specimen sequenced in a study of T cells in Graves' hyperthyroidism and ophthalmopathy. Amplified TCR beta CDR3 regions came from RNA transcripts. The HTBI primer set served for first-round RT-PCR of the TCR CDR3. TCRdb recomputed calls from the multiplex PCR reads with MiXCR, one row per CDR3 protein. The top ten clones hold over 40% of a sample with 300,000 to 400,000 distinct CDR3 sequences, roughly 21% of them seen once. Sequences were obtained from blood. The source is a woman between 45 and 65 years old with Graves' hyperthyroidism.

The chain joins TRBV2 to TRBJ1-4; possible D gene TRBD1, 6 bases. The CDR3 loop spans 13 amino acids. Germline V gene lookup returns CDR1 SNHLY and CDR2 FYNNEI. Trimming cost V 9 bases and J 3 bases, with 11 bases left between them. DNA of the CDR3: TGTGCCAGTACCAGGGGTTCTAATGAAAAACTGTTTTTT. The encoded protein is CASTRGSNEKLFF. Full variable domain (remainder filled in from reference TRBV2 and TRBJ1-4): EPEVTQTPSHQVTQMGQEVILRCVPISNHLYFYWYRQILGQKVEFLVSFYNNEISEKSEIFDDQFSVERPDGSNFTLKIRSTKLEDSAMYFCASTRGSNEKLFFGSGTQLSVL.

This clonotype was found many times. V usage is TRBV11-2 and J usage is TRBJ2-5; D not resolved. V was cut by 5 bases and J by 1 base, with 8 bases left in between. The germline V gene encodes CDR1 SGHAT and CDR2 FQNNGV. The CDR3 sequence is 13 residues long. Written as DNA, the CDR3 is TGTGCCAGCAGCCCCAGGACCCAAGAGACCCAGTACTTC. This sequence encodes CASSPRTQETQYF.

This clonotype was recorded at least ten times. The rearrangement links TRBV27 to TRBJ1-1, with 7 bases aligning to TRBD1. Germline values: CDR1 MNHEY, CDR2 SMNVEV (reference sequence). The CDR3 extends over 14 amino acids. The trim removed 5 bases at V and 10 bases at J, leaving 13 bases unmatched. The CDR3 DNA reads as TGTGCCAGCAGTCAGGACAGGCGGGTAGTTCGAGCTTTCTTT. This sequence encodes CASSQDRRVVRAFF.

The chain carries TRBV7-2 and TRBJ2-2; possible D gene TRBD2, 5 bases. This CDR3 is 14 amino acids long. CDR1 is SGHTA and CDR2 is FQGNSA in the germline V gene. Trimming removed 1 base at V and 4 bases at J, with 7 bases between. CDR3: CASSLVGSTGELFF. The CDR3 DNA is TGTGCCAGCAGCTTAGTGGGGAGCACCGGGGAGCTGTTTTTT.

The V call is TRBV20-1, the J call TRBJ2-5; D may be TRBD2 (7 bases). Germline CDR1 and CDR2: DFQATT and SNEGSKA (reference sequence). CDR3 length: 15 amino acids. The V end lost 3 bases, the J end lost 2 bases, and 16 bases lay between the germline ends. In nucleotides, the CDR3 is TGCAGTGCTAGTGGTGCAAGGGGGGGACAAGAGACCCAGTACTTC. Translating gives CSASGARGGQETQYF.

The CDR3 DNA reads TGTGCCAGCAGTTACTGGGGGACGGACAGCTCCTACGAGCAGTACTTC. It codes for CASSYWGTDSSYEQYF. The genes are TRBV6-5 and TRBJ2-7, with D maybe TRBD1 (6 bases). The CDR3 length is 16 residues. CDR1 MNHEY and CDR2 SVGAGI come from the germline V gene. V lost 1 base to trimming and J lost 0 bases, with 13 bases between them.